This T cell receptor (beta chain) was obtained from a study of CD8 T cells in Susac syndrome. With random hexamers, reverse transcription was performed on about 0.45 to 1 ug of RNA. Using its own MiXCR run on the immunoSEQ multiplex PCR reads, TCRdb lists one record per CDR3 protein. The table lists some 170,000 distinct CDR3 sequences, approximately 95% of them singletons, with around 0.093% in the top ten. Patients with stable or active relapsing-remitting disease, all of them treatment-naive, made up the multiple sclerosis controls. V lost 3 bases and J lost 0, with 6 bases in between. CDR1 is KGHSH and CDR2 is LQKENI in the germline V gene. The CDR3 totals 14 residues.

The rearrangement joins TRBV18 to TRBJ2-1; D is perhaps TRBD2 (5 bases). The sequenced sample consisted of CD4+ T cells from PBMCs. The receptor's source is a human donor with multiple sclerosis. In DNA, the CDR3 is TGTGCCAGCTCACCGACTACCTCCTACAATGAGCAGTTCTTC. Its protein is CASSPTTSYNEQFF.